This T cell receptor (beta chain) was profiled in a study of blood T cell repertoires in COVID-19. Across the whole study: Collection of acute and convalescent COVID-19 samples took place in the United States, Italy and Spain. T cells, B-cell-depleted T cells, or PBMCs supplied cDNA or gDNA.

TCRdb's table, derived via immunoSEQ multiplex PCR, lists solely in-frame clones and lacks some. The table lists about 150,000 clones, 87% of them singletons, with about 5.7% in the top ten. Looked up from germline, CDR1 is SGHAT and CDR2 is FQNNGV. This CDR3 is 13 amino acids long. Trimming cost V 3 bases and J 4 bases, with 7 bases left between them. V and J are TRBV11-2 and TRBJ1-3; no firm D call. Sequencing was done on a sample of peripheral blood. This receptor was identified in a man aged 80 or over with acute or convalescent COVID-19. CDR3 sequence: CASSFYSGNTIYF. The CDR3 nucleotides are TGTGCCAGCAGCTTTTATTCCGGAAACACCATATATTTT. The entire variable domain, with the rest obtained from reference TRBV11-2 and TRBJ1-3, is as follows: EAGVAQSPRYKIIEKRQSVAFWCNPISGHATLYWYQQILGQGPKLLIQFQNNGVVDDSQLPKDRFSAERLKGVDSTLKIQPAKLEDSAVYLCASSFYSGNTIYFGEGSWLTVV.